The source of this T cell receptor beta chain is a study of cytomegalovirus exposure and HLA in healthy donors (dated by TCRdb to about 2017). The study in broad terms: An earlier analysis of some 620 of the donors reported under 300 Gb of sequence data and around 110 million unique TCR beta sequences obtained from some 200 million T cells. An early release covering roughly 600 HLA-typed donors comprised roughly 300 gigabases of sequencing data and 85 million to 100 million unique TCR sequences. Among the roughly 410 genotyped donors, 81% belonged to the genetic ancestry cluster associated with self-reported Caucasian donors. The aim of the study was to test whether cataloging public T cell receptors could identify signatures of past pathogen exposure. Using immunosequencing, the study profiled T cell repertoires from about 620 subjects and related those repertoires to cytomegalovirus serostatus. Along with the roughly 670-subject first cohort, a separate validation cohort of over a hundred different subjects was used. The study combined high-throughput TCR immunosequencing, statistical association of individual TCRs with disease status, and machine learning to predict cytomegalovirus infection status. A later analysis re-analyzed previously published TCR beta repertoires from 600 to 850 donors and added high-resolution HLA genotyping to study TCR occurrence patterns. In the later analysis, no new phenotypic data were used to find candidate immune exposures; instead, reliance was placed on TCR beta sequences and their occurrence across donors. An earlier analysis of some 500 of the donors applied high-throughput TCR beta sequencing to assess whether each TCR beta V gene segment acted as functional or pseudogenic. Donor age, sex, ethnicity and CMV serostatus were compiled alongside the repertoire data. A later genetic analysis used genome-wide SNP genotypes for about 60% of the roughly 670 donors, treating that subset as a discovery cohort. All discovery cohort repertoires had been generated on a single sequencing platform. Class I and class II HLA loci were covered by the typing at four-digit resolution. The number of donors typed differed by locus, with 629-630 for A, B, C, DRB1 and DQB1, roughly 520 for DQA1, some 570 for DPA1, and some 440 for DPB1. Several DR-DQ haplotypes were treated as single units for association and clustering because of strong linkage in the cohort. Among over 350 genotyped donors of the cohort, an average of 235,054 unique TCR beta nucleotide sequences were sequenced per donor, about a sixth of them non-productive. Overall study results and their limits: Specific HLA alleles were associated with about 17,000 TCR beta sequences at a false discovery rate of 0.05 in a later analysis. A further reported finding was that TCR beta sequences accurately predicted the HLA-A and HLA-B alleles for most subjects in the first cohort. A cluster of highly shared sequence variants was judged likely to represent a technical artifact of the sequencing pipeline. A few of the identified cytomegalovirus-associated TCR beta chains were confirmed in vitro to be specific for cytomegalovirus antigens. The authors suggested that the approach could potentially be generalized to other disease states and immunological phenotypes. In both the original and validation cohorts, the classifier was reported to diagnose cytomegalovirus status with high specificity and sensitivity. In a later analysis, HLA-associated TCR beta chains showed more clonal expansion and lower generation probabilities than non-associated chains that were equally common. According to a later analysis, TCR association rates differed among HLA loci, with DRB1 alleles showing the most associated TCRs and HLA-C alleles showing the fewest. According to a later analysis, most CMV-associated TCR beta chains appeared to be HLA-restricted, and the HLA associations seemed to be driven largely by CMV exposure. When HLA alleles, especially DR and DQ, strongly co-occurred, attributing TCR associations to individual alleles was difficult. In a later analysis, several top co-occurrence clusters were reported to appear linked to parvovirus B19, influenza, CMV and Epstein-Barr virus. Because some donors lacked HLA typing at each locus, the association tests relied only on the typed subset. The study gave a list of about 170 TCR beta chains associated with cytomegalovirus. The only immune exposure information available for the cohort was CMV serostatus. In a later genetic analysis, fewer N-insertions in productive TCRs were reported among donors in an Asian-associated ancestry cluster than the roughly 700-donor mean. An association between a missense DCLRE1C variant and V-gene and J-gene trimming of TCR beta chains was found in a later genetic analysis and replicated in an independent cohort. In this cohort, only TCR beta chains were sequenced, and detectable features were limited by the absence of alpha or paired-chain data. Some IMGT-functional V segments, including TRBV6-2 and TRBV6-3, could not be distinguished by the 87-base-pair reads and were therefore excluded. Sequencing depth was assumed to be roughly uniform across donors in the presence/absence analyses, though that assumption may not hold. Correlated functional status among segregating V segments might reflect linkage disequilibrium, but an unknown experimental factor could not be ruled out. The earlier analysis of 587 of the donors excluded around 17 rarely observed V segments, including chromosome 9 orphons, because counts were too low. Most TCR sequences were observed very rarely across donors, whereas some public TCRs were present in many individuals. In an earlier analysis of 587 of the donors, most TCR beta V segments appeared in productive rearrangements about 87% or about 30% of the time, broadly matching IMGT annotations.

Library preparation was by the immunoSEQ multiplex PCR assay. For the multiplex PCR, a mixture combining 60 forward primers for TCR Vbeta segments and 13 reverse primers for TCR Jbeta segments was used. Amplification of the CDR3 region of rearranged TCR beta genes was performed with a multiplex PCR assay on genomic DNA. The Illumina HiSeq System was used to sequence the amplified TCR beta libraries as 87-base-pair reads. In the authors' own workflow: A later analysis counted 65 million to 90 million unique TCR beta chains across the approximately 700 repertoires, and some 11 million of these chains were shared by at least two donors. A nearest-neighbor algorithm error-corrected the raw reads and collapsed the reads into unique sequences, merging closely related sequences to remove PCR and sequencing errors. To assign V, D and J gene segments, CDR3 sequences were aligned to IMGT reference sequences. For a sequence to be retained, a match of at least six nucleotides to both a V gene segment and a J gene segment was required. A rearrangement was called productive if the CDR3 had no stop codons and remained in frame with V and J, and every other rearrangement was called non-productive. Following IMGT convention, CDR3 was defined as the stretch from the second conserved V-encoded cysteine up to the conserved J-encoded phenylalanine. The earlier analysis of some 600 of the donors excluded sequences that lacked an unambiguous match to a single V gene segment. An earlier analysis of several hundred of the donors classified V segments as functional when productive rearrangements were above 56.7% and as segregating when the standard deviation between donors was above 5%. To diagnose cytomegalovirus status from the catalog of TCR beta chain sequences, a statistical classification framework was built. A later analysis assigned V and J genes by comparing TCR nucleotide sequences with IMGT/GENE-DB human TR gene sequences. Using the TCRdist pipeline, a later analysis assigned CDR3 sequences along with most-parsimonious VDJ recombination scenarios. A later analysis defined each TCR beta chain by its CDR3 amino acid sequence plus V-gene family, and excluded reads lacking a unique V-gene family. In a later analysis, 500 to 700 highly shared, low-generation-probability nucleotide sequences were removed to address suspected cross-contamination and a sequencing artifact. In a later analysis, a clonal expansion index for each public chain was calculated from normalized within-repertoire ranks of inferred template counts. A later analysis computed generation probabilities with a VDJ recombination model fitted to out-of-frame rearrangements, and checked the results against IGoR. Hypergeometric tests were used in a later analysis to score TCR-TCR, TCR-HLA and TCR-CMV co-occurrence, with a repertoire-size bias correction applied to the TCR pairs. In a later analysis, false discovery rates were estimated by permuting HLA or CMV assignments 20 times. In a later analysis, co-occurring TCRs were grouped using DBSCAN, and TCRdist sequence similarity was added for clustering within HLA-allele-positive subsets. Repertoires with fewer than 30,000 or more than 120,000 public chains, plus five repertoires with anomalous nucleotide sharing, were excluded from co-occurrence clustering. TCRdb took over this immuneACCESS table, retaining in-frame rearrangements with V and J assigned. Such tables are incomplete; in checked studies, under half of the missing clones stem from an unresolved V gene, and the remainder is unexplained. V and J calls plus clone size are reproduced from that table; the DNA served to infer D and trimming. This sample has tens of thousands of clones in its table, and approximately 68% of those were observed once. Of the sample, 20% to 25% is held by the ten largest clones.

According to the germline V gene (reference sequence), CDR1 reads LNHNV and CDR2 reads YYDKDF. The cysteine opens and the phenylalanine closes a CDR3 of 12 amino acids. This entry keeps only the CDR3 DNA: 36 bases, framed from base 1. The junction shows trimming of 8 bases on V and 2 bases on J, plus 9 bases between the germline ends. A note on this clone: The antigen it binds to is not known. Nothing much larger sits one base from this clone, and base qualities are not available.

The cohort was made up of about 670 healthy bone marrow donors. At the time of sampling, every cohort member was nominally healthy, though immune exposures that went unrecorded were likely present. The donor was CMV seropositive and belonged to the group of more than 250 seropositive cohort members. A peripheral blood sample was provided by each donor, and peripheral blood mononuclear cells were used for TCR beta sequencing. The Qiagen DNeasy Blood Extraction Kit was used to extract genomic DNA from the blood cell samples. This receptor was identified in a woman aged 50 to 65 in good health and CMV-seropositive. The chain couples TRBV15 to TRBJ1-2, with no confidently assigned D gene. The sequenced sample was PBMCs. The CDR3 reads CATGPGNYGYTF. Read as DNA, the sequence is TGTGCCACCGGGCCGGGGAACTATGGCTACACCTTC.